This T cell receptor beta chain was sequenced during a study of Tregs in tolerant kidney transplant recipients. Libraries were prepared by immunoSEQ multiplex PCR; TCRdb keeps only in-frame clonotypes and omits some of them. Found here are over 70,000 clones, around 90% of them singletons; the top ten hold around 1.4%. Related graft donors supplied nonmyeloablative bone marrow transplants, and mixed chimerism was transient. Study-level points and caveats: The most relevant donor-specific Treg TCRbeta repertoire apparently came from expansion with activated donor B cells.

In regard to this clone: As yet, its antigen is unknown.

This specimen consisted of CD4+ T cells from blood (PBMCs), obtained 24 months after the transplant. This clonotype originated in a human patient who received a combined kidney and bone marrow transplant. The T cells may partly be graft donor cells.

The CDR3 loop is CASSLTPLSGGTKEQYF. CDR3 DNA: TGTGCCAGCAGCCTGACCCCCCTTAGCGGGGGGACGAAAGAGCAGTACTTC. The rearrangement joins TRBV14 to TRBJ2-7; TRBD2 aligns across 10 bases. The CDR3 runs 17 residues. With V trimmed by 4 bases and J by 7 bases, 16 bases remained unmatched. CDR1 and CDR2 from the germline V gene are SGHDN and FVKESK.